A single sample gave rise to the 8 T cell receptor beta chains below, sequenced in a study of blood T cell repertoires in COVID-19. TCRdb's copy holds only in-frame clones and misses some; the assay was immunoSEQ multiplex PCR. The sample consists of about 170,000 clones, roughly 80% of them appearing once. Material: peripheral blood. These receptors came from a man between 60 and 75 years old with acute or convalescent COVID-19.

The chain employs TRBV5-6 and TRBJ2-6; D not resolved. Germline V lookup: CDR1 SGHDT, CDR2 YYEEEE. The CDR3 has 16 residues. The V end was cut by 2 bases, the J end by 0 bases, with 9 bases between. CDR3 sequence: CASSFTSVSGANVLTF. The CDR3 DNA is TGTGCCAGCAGCTTTACCTCAGTCTCTGGGGCCAACGTCCTGACTTTC.

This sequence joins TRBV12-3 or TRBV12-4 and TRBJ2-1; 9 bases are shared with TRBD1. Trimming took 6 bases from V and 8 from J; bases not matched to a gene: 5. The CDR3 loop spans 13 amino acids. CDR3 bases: TGTGCCAGCAGCCATGGGACAGGGTATGAGCAGTTCTTC. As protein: CASSHGTGYEQFF.

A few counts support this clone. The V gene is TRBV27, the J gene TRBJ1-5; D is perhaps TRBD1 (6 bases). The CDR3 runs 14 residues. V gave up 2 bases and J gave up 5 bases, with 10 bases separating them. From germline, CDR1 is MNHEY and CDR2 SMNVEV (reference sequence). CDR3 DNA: TGTGCCAGCAGTTTACAGGGGACGTATCAGCCCCAGCATTTT. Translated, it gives CASSLQGTYQPQHF.

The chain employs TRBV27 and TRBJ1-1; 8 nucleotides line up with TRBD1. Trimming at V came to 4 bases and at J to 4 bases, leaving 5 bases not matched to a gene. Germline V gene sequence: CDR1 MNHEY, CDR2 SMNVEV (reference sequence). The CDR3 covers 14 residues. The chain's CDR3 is CASSSRTGLTEAFF. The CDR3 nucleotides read TGTGCCAGCAGTTCCCGGACAGGGCTCACTGAAGCTTTCTTT.

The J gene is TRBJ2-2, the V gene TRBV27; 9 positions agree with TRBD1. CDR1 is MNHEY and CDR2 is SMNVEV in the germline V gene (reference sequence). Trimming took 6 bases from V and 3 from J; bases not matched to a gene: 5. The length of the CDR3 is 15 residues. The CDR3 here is CASRATGGYTGELFF. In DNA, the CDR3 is TGTGCCAGCAGAGCTACAGGGGGCTACACCGGGGAGCTGTTTTTT.

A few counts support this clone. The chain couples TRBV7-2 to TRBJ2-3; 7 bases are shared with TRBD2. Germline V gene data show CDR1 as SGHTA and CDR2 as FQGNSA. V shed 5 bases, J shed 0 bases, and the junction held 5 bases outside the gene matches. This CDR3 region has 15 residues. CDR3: CASSLSGISTDTQYF. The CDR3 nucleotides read TGTGCCAGCAGCCTGAGCGGGATTAGCACAGATACGCAGTATTTT.

The CDR3 loop reads CASSLKQGGYGYTF. Here the CDR3 DNA reads TGTGCCAGCAGCTTAAAGCAGGGAGGCTATGGCTACACCTTC. This chain uses TRBV7-2 with TRBJ1-2; perhaps TRBD1 as D (5 bases). There are 14 residues in the CDR3. Trimming left V 2 bases short and J 4 bases short, with 11 bases between. Looked up from germline, CDR1 is SGHTA and CDR2 is FQGNSA.

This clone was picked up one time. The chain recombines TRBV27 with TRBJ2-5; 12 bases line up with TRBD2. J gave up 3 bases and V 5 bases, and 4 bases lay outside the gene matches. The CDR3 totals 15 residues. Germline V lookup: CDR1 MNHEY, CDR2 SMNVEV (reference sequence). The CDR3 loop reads CASSPRLAGEETQYF. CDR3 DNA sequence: TGTGCCAGCAGTCCGCGACTAGCGGGAGAAGAGACCCAGTACTTC.